This T cell receptor (beta chain) is from a study of post-analysis software for immune sequencing data. Overall study findings and caveats: F measure grouped same-batch samples tightly together. Compared against controls, patients with multiple sclerosis displayed significantly lower normalized Chao1 diversity. Patients carried several TRBV segments more frequently than controls did, and TRBV5-6, TRBV5-1 and TRBV20-1 were among them.

Carried by the TCR beta cDNA libraries were unique molecular identifiers. Between about 0.95 and 11 million T cells gave rise to roughly 0.5 million cDNA molecules. TCRdb re-called the PCR reads with MiXCR, one entry per CDR3 protein. The repertoire holds roughly 670,000 distinct CDR3 sequences, with approximately 59% as singletons. About this clonotype itself: Its target is not known.

CDR3 size: 15 residues. The V gene lost 0 bases and the J gene lost 9 bases, with 18 bases spanning the gap. Germline assignment: CDR1 SGHRS and CDR2 YFSETQ. Sequencing was carried out using blood. The receptor comes from a girl aged 2-10 years with multiple sclerosis. This chain uses TRBV5-1 with TRBJ2-5; D is unresolved. For the CDR3, the DNA is TGCGCCAGCAGCTTGGAGGTCGCGCATCCCGAGGCCCAGTACTTC. Protein sequence: CASSLEVAHPEAQYF.